The 26 T cell receptor beta chains reported below all come from one sample, sequenced in a study of OX40 agonist ivuxolimab in advanced cancers. Generated by immunoSEQ multiplex PCR, the TCRdb table keeps only in-frame clones and is missing some. The data hold approximately 63,000 clones, with around 87% observed a single time. The input for sequencing was CD4+ or CD8+ T cells sorted from blood, taken in a trial of the OX40 agonist ivuxolimab. These receptor sequences come from an adult with an advanced solid tumor such as melanoma, head and neck, liver or kidney cancer.

This clone was found once. This chain links TRBV4-3 with TRBJ1-1; 7 positions match TRBD1. J gave up 5 bases and V 1 base, and 7 bases lay outside the gene matches. The CDR3 has 15 amino acids. Germline V gene lookup returns CDR1 LGHNA and CDR2 YSLEER. Here the CDR3 DNA reads TGCGCCAGCAGCCAAGTACAGGGGAAAGGAACTGAAGCTTTCTTT. It translates to CASSQVQGKGTEAFF.

The CDR3 spells CASSLDRGSGNTIYF. The CDR3 coding sequence is TGCGCCAGCAGCTTGGACAGGGGGAGTGGAAACACCATATATTTT. This sequence joins TRBV5-1 and TRBJ1-3; 8 nucleotides line up with TRBD1. This CDR3 spans 15 amino acids. V lost 0 bases to trimming and J lost 3 bases; unmatched junction nucleotides: 2. CDR1 and CDR2 (germline): SGHRS, YFSETQ.

This clone was seen a single time. The V call is TRBV9, the J call TRBJ2-3, with a tentative D call TRBD1 (6 bases). The V and J ends lost 2 bases and 4 bases respectively, with 14 bases between them. Looked up from germline, CDR1 is SGDLS and CDR2 is YYNGEE. The CDR3 loop spans 15 amino acids. CDR3 coding DNA: TGTGCCAGCAGCGTGGGACACCATTTTCCAGATACGCAGTATTTT. Amino acid sequence: CASSVGHHFPDTQYF.

The chain couples TRBV4-3 to TRBJ2-3, with 9 nucleotides matching TRBD2. Trimming removed 2 bases from V and 5 bases from J; junction bases left unmatched: 11. Germline CDR1 and CDR2: LGHNA and YSLEER. This CDR3 has 17 residues. CDR3 bases: TGCGCCAGCAGCCAATTTCGAGCGGGGGGCCCGTTAGATACGCAGTATTTT. It specifies CASSQFRAGGPLDTQYF.

J is TRBJ1-5 and V is TRBV7-9; D remains unclear. V dropped 4 bases and J dropped 2 bases, with 15 bases sitting between them. The germline gives CDR1 SEHNR, CDR2 FQNEAQ (reference sequence). The CDR3 length is 16 residues. The CDR3 is CASSSERESGNQPQHF. In DNA form, the CDR3 reads TGTGCCAGCAGCTCCGAGCGTGAAAGTGGCAATCAGCCCCAGCATTTT.

The J gene is TRBJ1-4, the V gene TRBV14, with 11 bases lining up with TRBD1. The germline V gene encodes CDR1 SGHDN and CDR2 FVKESK. V shed 2 bases, J shed 8 bases, and the junction held 16 bases outside the gene matches. CDR3 length: 19 residues. CDR3 region: CASSQLSTGTGGKVEKLFF. CDR3 in DNA: TGTGCCAGCAGCCAACTCTCTACCGGGACAGGGGGAAAAGTCGAAAAACTGTTTTTT.

The chain couples TRBV4-1 to TRBJ1-1; no clear D. From germline, CDR1 is MGHRA and CDR2 YSYEKL. V shed 0 bases and J shed 1 base, with 6 bases lying between them. The CDR3 spans 14 residues. The CDR3 coding sequence is TGCGCCAGCAGCCAAGACGAGGGGAACACTGAAGCTTTCTTT. Protein sequence: CASSQDEGNTEAFF.

The chain uses TRBV27 and TRBJ2-1; 9 bases are a match to TRBD2. CDR3 size: 15 residues. After removal of 8 bases from V and 6 bases from J, the junction contained 11 bases not matched to a gene. Germline-derived CDR1 and CDR2 are MNHEY and SMNVEV (reference sequence). The CDR3 DNA follows: TGTGCCAGCTCCCTGGATAGCGGGGGAAGCAATGAGCAGTTCTTC. This sequence encodes CASSLDSGGSNEQFF.

The chain recombines TRBV7-9 with TRBJ2-7, with 7 bases aligning to TRBD1. Germline trimming cut 7 bases from V and 2 bases from J; bases unmatched to any gene: 8. From germline, CDR1 is SEHNR and CDR2 FQNEAQ (reference sequence). The CDR3 consists of 14 residues. This chain's CDR3 is CASTGGQVPYEQYF. The CDR3 coding sequence is TGTGCCAGCACCGGAGGACAGGTTCCCTACGAGCAGTACTTC. Full variable domain (outside the CDR3, taken from reference TRBV7-9 and TRBJ2-7): DTGVSQNPRHKITKRGQNVTFRCDPISEHNRLYWYRQTLGQGPEFLTYFQNEAQLEKSRLLSDRFSAERPKGSFSTLEIQRTEQGDSAMYLCASTGGQVPYEQYFGPGTRLTVT.

This chain joins TRBV19 and TRBJ1-5; maybe TRBD1 (6 bases). Germline CDR1 and CDR2: LNHDA and SQIVND (reference sequence). V shed 8 bases and J shed 4 bases, with 12 bases lying between them. The CDR3 totals 13 residues. CDR3 in DNA: TGTGCCAGTCGGACAGCTTTGAATCAGCCCCAGCATTTT. Translated: CASRTALNQPQHF.

This chain connects TRBV9 to TRBJ2-2, with TRBD2 matching 7 bases. This CDR3 comprises 14 residues. V dropped 4 bases and J dropped 1; count of bases not matched to a gene: 1. Germline loops: CDR1 SGDLS, CDR2 YYNGEE. The CDR3 DNA reads TGTGCCAGCAGCCCTAGCGGGAACACCGGGGAGCTGTTTTTT. Its translation is CASSPSGNTGELFF.

V usage is TRBV13 and J usage is TRBJ1-2; D not resolved. This CDR3 contains 12 residues. The germline CDR1 and CDR2 sequences are PRHDT and FYEKMQ (reference sequence). Trimming removed 6 bases from V and 2 bases from J, with 7 bases in between. The CDR3 is CASSPANYGYTF. The CDR3 DNA reads TGTGCCAGCAGTCCGGCAAACTATGGCTACACCTTC.

The V gene is TRBV19, the J gene TRBJ1-5; D is possibly TRBD1 (5 bases). Germline CDR1 LNHDA, CDR2 SQIVND (reference sequence). The CDR3 length is 16 residues. V shed 1 base and J shed 10 bases, with 20 bases lying between them. CDR3 coding DNA: TGTGCCAGTAGTATAGGGGAATCGGGGGGTACGATACCCCAGCATTTT. Protein product: CASSIGESGGTIPQHF.

The V call is TRBV6-6, the J call TRBJ1-4, with D unclear. V lost 0 bases, J lost 5 bases, and 10 bases lay in between. The CDR3 consists of 15 residues. CDR1 is MNHNY and CDR2 is SVGAGI in the germline V gene (reference sequence). Here the CDR3 reads CASSYSLQRNEKLFF. As DNA, the CDR3 is TGTGCCAGCAGTTACTCTCTCCAGAGAAATGAAAAACTGTTTTTT.

CDR3 protein: CASSQPWQSEGYTF. The CDR3 nucleotides are TGCGCCAGCAGCCAACCCTGGCAAAGTGAGGGCTACACCTTC. The rearrangement uses TRBV4-1 and TRBJ1-2; D is unclear. The CDR3 spans 14 residues. Trimming cost V 2 bases and J 8 bases, with 15 bases left between them. CDR1 is MGHRA, CDR2 YSYEKL, per germline.

The CDR3 DNA reads TGTGCCATCAGTAGCCAGGGGGCTCTAACAGCCTATGGCTACACCTTC. Amino acids: CAISSQGALTAYGYTF. The genes are TRBV10-3 and TRBJ1-2; 8 bases map to TRBD1. V gave up 5 bases and J gave up 4 bases; unmatched junction bases: 12. Germline CDR1 is ENHRY and CDR2 is SYGVKD. The CDR3 extends over 16 amino acids.

V is TRBV15 and J is TRBJ2-1; the D is unclear. The CDR3 covers 9 residues. The ends were cut back, 2 bases at V and 14 bases at J, with 4 bases in the middle. Germline lookup yields CDR1 LNHNV and CDR2 YYDKDF (reference sequence). CDR3 DNA: TGTGCCACCAGCAGATTGGAGTTCTTC. It codes for CATSRLEFF. Full variable domain (rest looked up from reference TRBV15 and TRBJ2-1): DAMVIQNPRYQVTQFGKPVTLSCSQTLNHNVMYWYQQKSSQAPKLLFHYYDKDFNNEADTPDNFQSRRPNTSFCFLDIRSPGLGDTAMYLCATSRLEFFGPGTRLTVL.

V gene TRBV2 combines with J gene TRBJ1-1, with D unclear. This CDR3 comprises 13 residues. The V end was cut by 6 bases, the J end by 4 bases, with 12 bases between. CDR1 SNHLY and CDR2 FYNNEI come from the germline V gene. The CDR3 loop reads CASRDGQSTEAFF. CDR3 nucleotide sequence: TGTGCCAGCAGGGATGGGCAGAGCACTGAAGCTTTCTTT.

Details on this clone: This sample also contains other DNA sequences that code for the same CDR3. This chain uses TRBV11-3 with TRBJ2-1; D gene ambiguous. Germline loops: CDR1 SGHNT, CDR2 YENEEA. This CDR3 region has 11 residues. The V end lost 3 bases, the J end lost 7 bases, and 4 bases lay between the germline ends. The CDR3 is CASSLGNEQFF. The CDR3 nucleotides are TGTGCCAGCAGCTTGGGGAATGAGCAGTTCTTC.

By share, this clone ranks as medium-sized. This chain joins TRBV7-9 and TRBJ2-7; D could derive from TRBD1 or TRBD2 (5 bases each). The CDR3 length is 15 residues. The germline V and J ends were trimmed by 2 bases and 0 bases, with 11 bases remaining between them. Germline V gene sequence: CDR1 SEHNR, CDR2 FQNEAQ (reference sequence). CDR3 coding DNA: TGTGCCAGCAGCTTATTCAGGGACGGCTCCTACGAGCAGTACTTC. Encoded protein: CASSLFRDGSYEQYF.

The V call is TRBV4-1, the J call TRBJ2-7; D is perhaps TRBD1 (5 bases). CDR3 length: 15 amino acids. The germline gives CDR1 MGHRA, CDR2 YSYEKL. V was pared by 1 base and J by 0 bases, with 10 bases between. This CDR3 reads CASSQARASSYEQYF. As DNA, the CDR3 is TGCGCCAGCAGCCAAGCCAGGGCCAGCTCCTACGAGCAGTACTTC.

This chain uses TRBV28 with TRBJ2-2, with TRBD2 identical over 9 bases. The CDR3 is 16 amino acids. Germline V lookup: CDR1 MDHEN, CDR2 SYDVKM. J gave up 6 bases and V 3 bases, and 8 bases lay outside the gene matches. The CDR3 here is CASSFRREGPPGELFF. In DNA, the CDR3 is TGTGCCAGCAGTTTCCGGCGGGAGGGCCCCCCCGGGGAGCTGTTTTTT.

This clone is a singleton in its sample. CDR3: CASSLVGQAGGGEQYF. CDR3 DNA: TGCGCCAGCAGCCTCGTCGGACAGGCAGGCGGCGGCGAGCAGTACTTC. The V call is TRBV4-1, the J call TRBJ2-7; 7 positions agree with TRBD1. CDR1 is MGHRA and CDR2 is YSYEKL in the germline V gene. The CDR3 extends over 16 amino acids. Trimming removed 4 bases from V and 6 bases from J; junction bases left unmatched: 15.

The V gene is TRBV19, the J gene TRBJ1-3, with a possible D match to TRBD1 (5 bases). Trimming pared 8 bases from V and 1 base from J, leaving 18 bases between. The CDR3 loop spans 16 amino acids. Per germline, CDR1 LNHDA and CDR2 SQIVND (reference sequence). Here the CDR3 DNA reads TGTGCCAGTCAGTCCCTGGGGCGAGGTTCTGGAAACACCATATATTTT. This encodes CASQSLGRGSGNTIYF. The full variable domain, completed using reference TRBV19 and TRBJ1-3, is DGGITQSPKYLFRKEGQNVTLSCEQNLNHDAMYWYRQDPGQGLRLIYYSQIVNDFQKGDIAEGYSVSREKKESFPLTVTSAQKNPTAFYLCASQSLGRGSGNTIYFGEGSWLTVV.

This clone was detected only once. The chain is built from TRBV7-9 and TRBJ1-1, with D tentatively TRBD1 (6 bases). V shed 3 bases and J shed 0 bases, with 14 bases lying between them. CDR3 length equals 16 residues. Looked up from germline, CDR1 is SEHNR and CDR2 is FQNEAQ (reference sequence). The CDR3 here is CASSFLAGAMNTEAFF. The CDR3 nucleotides read TGTGCCAGCAGCTTTCTGGCAGGGGCCATGAACACTGAAGCTTTCTTT.

The genes are TRBV12-5 and TRBJ2-5; 7 bases line up with TRBD1. V trimming: 4 bases; J trimming: 6 bases; junction bases outside the gene matches: 2. CDR3 length: 12 residues. Germline loops: CDR1 LGHNT, CDR2 FRNRAP. DNA of the CDR3: TGTGCTAGTGGTTGGGACAGCCAGACCCAGTACTTC. This encodes CASGWDSQTQYF.